These 32 T cell receptor beta chains originate from one sample sequenced in a study of shared clonotypes between healthy human individuals. The protocol was immunoSEQ multiplex PCR, while the TCRdb copy is restricted to in-frame clones and leaves out a portion. The table lists approximately 2.5 million clones, 90% to 95% of them singletons. Sequenced material: naive CD4+ T cells from PBMCs. Noted subset: CD45RA+ positively selected. These receptors were taken from a man between 18 and 29 years old in good health. Some clones in this sample may be carry-over from other donors' samples.

In the case of this clone: This sample also contains other DNA sequences that code for the same CDR3. The chain recombines TRBV27 with TRBJ2-7; 11 nucleotides match TRBD2. This CDR3 comprises 14 residues. J lost 5 bases, V lost 6 bases, and 6 bases had no gene match. Germline V gene sequence: CDR1 MNHEY, CDR2 SMNVEV (reference sequence). Here the CDR3 reads CASSLAGGPHEQYF. CDR3 coding DNA: TGTGCCAGCAGCTTAGCGGGAGGGCCCCACGAGCAGTACTTC.

This chain links TRBV7-2 with TRBJ2-3, with 7 bases matching TRBD2. This CDR3 has 15 residues. CDR1 SGHTA and CDR2 FQGNSA come from the germline V gene. V trimming: 2 bases; J trimming: 8 bases; junction bases outside the gene matches: 10. The CDR3 coding sequence is TGTGCCAGCAGCTTATTGGGGGAGGGTGGAGGTACGCAGTATTTT. Encoded protein: CASSLLGEGGGTQYF.

This clone has only one observation. The chain recombines TRBV28 with TRBJ1-6; D gene ambiguous. The CDR3 length is 14 residues. Trimming removed 6 bases from V and 7 bases from J, with 13 bases in between. Germline V gives CDR1 MDHEN, CDR2 SYDVKM. CDR3 nucleotide sequence: TGTGCCAGCAGCCCCCAGGCGGGCAATTCACCCCTCCACTTT. Amino acids: CASSPQAGNSPLHF.

This clone has more than one count but fewer than ten. V usage is TRBV27 and J usage is TRBJ1-2; 9 bases agree with TRBD1. The V gene's germline CDR1 is MNHEY and CDR2 SMNVEV (reference sequence). The CDR3 is 14 amino acids. V lost 6 bases, J lost 4 bases, and 6 bases stayed unmatched. The CDR3 is CASRLGQGGYGYTF. The CDR3 DNA sequence: TGTGCCAGCAGGCTGGGACAGGGAGGCTATGGCTACACCTTC.

This chain links TRBV2 with TRBJ1-4; D ambiguous. From germline, CDR1 is SNHLY and CDR2 FYNNEI. This CDR3 is built from 12 residues. V was pared by 5 bases and J by 7 bases, with 8 bases between. The CDR3 sequence: CASSLDTEKLFF. CDR3 sequence (DNA): TGTGCCAGCAGTTTAGACACTGAAAAACTGTTTTTT.

This clone appeared once. CDR3 residues: CASSFKLLWGGQPQHF. The CDR3 DNA follows: TGTGCCAGCAGTTTTAAACTCCTCTGGGGGGGTCAGCCCCAGCATTTT. The V and J genes are TRBV28 and TRBJ1-5; weak D call: TRBD1 (5 bases). Germline V CDR1 and CDR2: MDHEN, SYDVKM. The length of the CDR3 is 16 residues. V lost 3 bases, J lost 6 bases, and 18 bases lay in between. The variable domain in full, completed from reference TRBV28 and TRBJ1-5, reads DVKVTQSSRYLVKRTGEKVFLECVQDMDHENMFWYRQDPGLGLRLIYFSYDVKMKEKGDIPEGYSVSREKKERFSLILESASTNQTSMYLCASSFKLLWGGQPQHFGDGTRLSIL.

The V call is TRBV25-1, the J call TRBJ2-5, with TRBD1 matching over 7 bases. The CDR3 has 13 residues. The germline V gene has CDR1 MGHDK and CDR2 SYGVNS. V lost 8 bases and J lost 4; bases outside the gene matches: 7. This CDR3 is CASGDSSLETQYF. The DNA for the CDR3 is TGTGCCAGCGGGGACAGTTCGCTAGAGACCCAGTACTTC.

The V gene is TRBV30, the J gene TRBJ1-1, with D unclear. Looked up from germline, CDR1 is GTSNPN and CDR2 is SVGIG (reference sequence). V shed 1 base and J shed 0 bases, with 9 bases lying between them. The CDR3 loop spans 14 amino acids. CDR3 sequence reads: CAWSESPVNTEAFF. DNA for the CDR3: TGTGCCTGGAGTGAGTCCCCCGTGAACACTGAAGCTTTCTTT.

The CDR3 region has the DNA TGTGCCGGTCTGCGGATTGTTGAGAACGAGCAGTACTTC. It specifies CAGLRIVENEQYF. V gene TRBV2 combines with J gene TRBJ2-7; D is unresolved. CDR3 length: 13 amino acids. The V and J ends lost 11 bases and 5 bases respectively, with 19 bases between them. The V gene's germline CDR1 is SNHLY and CDR2 FYNNEI.

This clone was counted once. The DNA of the CDR3 is TGTGCCAGTAGTGTCGGGCCCGCCTTCACCGGGGAGCTGTTTTTT. It codes for CASSVGPAFTGELFF. The chain joins TRBV19 to TRBJ2-2; D uncertain. CDR3 length equals 15 residues. Germline CDR1 LNHDA, CDR2 SQIVND (reference sequence). Trimming took off 5 bases at V and 4 bases at J, with 14 bases between the two ends. Drawing the rest from reference TRBV19 and TRBJ2-2, the complete variable domain is DGGITQSPKYLFRKEGQNVTLSCEQNLNHDAMYWYRQDPGQGLRLIYYSQIVNDFQKGDIAEGYSVSREKKESFPLTVTSAQKNPTAFYLCASSVGPAFTGELFFGEGSRLTVL.

J is TRBJ2-2 and V is TRBV7-2; unclear D gene. Looked up from germline, CDR1 is SGHTA and CDR2 is FQGNSA. The CDR3 is 14 amino acids. V was trimmed by 0 bases and J by 9 bases, leaving 11 bases between them. CDR3 nucleotide sequence: TGTGCCAGCAGCTTAGCAGTGGCCCACAGGGAGCTGTTTTTT. This sequence encodes CASSLAVAHRELFF.

This rearrangement joins TRBV5-1 to TRBJ2-7, with D perhaps matching TRBD1 (5 bases). CDR3 length: 16 residues. In germline, CDR1 is SGHRS, CDR2 YFSETQ. The V and J ends lost 0 bases and 0 bases respectively, with 13 bases between them. CDR3 sequence: CASSLGQGYSSYEQYF. The CDR3 bases are TGCGCCAGCAGCTTGGGTCAGGGATATAGCTCCTACGAGCAGTACTTC.

The rearrangement links TRBV7-3 to TRBJ2-1; TRBD1 agrees at 12 bases. V trimming: 4 bases; J trimming: 5 bases; junction bases outside the gene matches: 3. In germline, CDR1 is SGHTA, CDR2 FQGTGA. The CDR3 length is 15 residues. CDR3 protein: CASSYGTGGNNEQFF. CDR3 nucleotides: TGTGCCAGCAGCTACGGGACAGGGGGCAACAATGAGCAGTTCTTC.

This chain connects TRBV6-1 to TRBJ2-7; 10 bases align to TRBD2. The germline CDR1 and CDR2 sequences are MNHNS and SASEGT. V trimming: 2 bases; J trimming: 4 bases; junction bases outside the gene matches: 11. This CDR3 comprises 17 residues. CDR3: CASSESGLAGAGYEQYF. For the CDR3, the DNA is TGTGCCAGCAGTGAATCTGGGCTAGCGGGAGCGGGTTACGAGCAGTACTTC.

V gene TRBV19 combines with J gene TRBJ2-1; D call uncertain. The ends were cut back, 5 bases at V and 10 bases at J, with 21 bases in the middle. The CDR3 is 15 residues long. CDR1 is LNHDA, CDR2 SQIVND, per germline (reference sequence). Here the CDR3 reads CASSDQEVLSYEQFF. In DNA form, the CDR3 reads TGTGCCAGTAGTGACCAAGAAGTCCTGTCTTACGAGCAGTTCTTC.

This chain connects TRBV18 to TRBJ2-3, with TRBD2 matching over 10 bases. J was trimmed by 4 bases and V by 2 bases; bases with no gene match: 3. The CDR3 loop spans 15 amino acids. Germline V gene lookup returns CDR1 KGHSH and CDR2 LQKENI. The CDR3 region has the DNA TGTGCCAGCTCACCAGTAGCGGGAGGACCAGATACGCAGTATTTT. This gives the protein CASSPVAGGPDTQYF. Using reference TRBV18 and TRBJ2-3 for the parts outside the CDR3, the full variable domain is NAGVMQNPRHLVRRRGQEARLRCSPMKGHSHVYWYRQLPEEGLKFMVYLQKENIIDESGMPKERFSAEFPKEGPSILRIQQVVRGDSAAYFCASSPVAGGPDTQYFGPGTRLTVL.

The rearrangement links TRBV6-6 to TRBJ1-1; D remains unclear. CDR1 and CDR2 from the germline V gene are MNHNY and SVGAGI (reference sequence). V was clipped by 6 bases and J by 7 bases, with 9 bases between them. The CDR3 has 11 residues. CDR3 nucleotides: TGTGCCAGCAGCCTAGACCTTGAAGCTTTCTTT. Translated, it gives CASSLDLEAFF.

The chain couples TRBV27 to TRBJ1-2; TRBD1 might be the D (5 bases). The CDR3 runs to 17 residues. Germline CDR1 reads MNHEY; CDR2 reads SMNVEV (reference sequence). The V end lost 8 bases, the J end lost 2 bases, and 24 bases lay between the germline ends. The CDR3, as DNA: TGTGCCAGCGGATATGGGGGAGCTGAGGGGTTGAACTATGGCTACACCTTC. Translated, it gives CASGYGGAEGLNYGYTF.

The chain joins TRBV29-1 to TRBJ1-1; D gene uncertain. Trimming took 7 bases from V and 1 from J, leaving 16 bases between them. CDR1 is SQVTM, CDR2 ANQGSEA, per germline. The length of the CDR3 is 14 residues. The CDR3 loop reads CSANLWIKNTEAFF. The CDR3 bases are TGCAGCGCTAATCTATGGATAAAGAACACTGAAGCTTTCTTT.

This CDR3 is CASSTIAGVAYNEQFF. The CDR3 bases are TGTGCCAGCAGCACCATAGCGGGAGTTGCCTACAATGAGCAGTTCTTC. The chain joins TRBV5-6 to TRBJ2-1; the match to TRBD2 covers 9 bases. V was pared by 4 bases and J by 2 bases, with 7 bases of the junction left unmatched. Germline V gene sequence: CDR1 SGHDT, CDR2 YYEEEE. The CDR3 consists of 16 residues.

V usage is TRBV28 and J usage is TRBJ2-2, with no clear D. Trimming removed 6 bases at V and 7 bases at J, with 12 bases between. CDR1 is MDHEN, CDR2 SYDVKM, per germline. The CDR3 has 13 residues. The CDR3 coding sequence is TGTGCCAGCAGCGCTAGTCGAGACGGGGAGCTGTTTTTT. Amino acids: CASSASRDGELFF.

This clone was recorded only once. The V and J genes are TRBV28 and TRBJ1-5, with unresolved D. Germline V gene sequence: CDR1 MDHEN, CDR2 SYDVKM. With 7 bases removed from V and 9 bases from J, the gap between germline ends came to 16 bases. The CDR3 length is 13 residues. The CDR3 DNA follows: TGTGCCAGCAAGGAGGGCCAGATCCTGCCCCAGCATTTT. This codes for CASKEGQILPQHF.

The J gene is TRBJ1-4, the V gene TRBV9; D not certain. Per the germline V gene, CDR1 is SGDLS and CDR2 is YYNGEE. This CDR3 is built from 16 residues. Trimming left V 4 bases short and J 8 bases short, with 21 bases between. The CDR3 sequence: CASSPDRAGLGEKLFF. The CDR3, as DNA: TGTGCCAGCAGCCCTGACCGGGCCGGCCTGGGGGAAAAACTGTTTTTT.

There are a few counts of this clone. The chain has TRBV20-1 and TRBJ1-1, with no clear D. V dropped 6 bases and J dropped 5 bases, with 10 bases sitting between them. Per germline, CDR1 DFQATT and CDR2 SNEGSKA (reference sequence). The CDR3 has 11 amino acids. The CDR3 DNA sequence: TGCAGTGCACTGGATAGGACTGAAGCTTTCTTT. The encoded protein is CSALDRTEAFF.

This clone was found a few times. Other DNA sequences in the sample encode the same CDR3. V gene TRBV28 combines with J gene TRBJ1-2; D gene ambiguous. The V gene's germline CDR1 is MDHEN and CDR2 SYDVKM. V shed 5 bases and J shed 2 bases, with 3 bases lying between them. The CDR3 length is 11 residues. The CDR3 nucleotides are TGTGCCAGCAGTCCAAACTATGGCTACACCTTC. It translates to CASSPNYGYTF.

The chain is built from TRBV5-1 and TRBJ1-5, with D possibly TRBD1 on 6 matching bases. This CDR3 comprises 15 residues. The V and J ends lost 1 base and 6 bases respectively, with 14 bases between them. CDR1 and CDR2 (germline): SGHRS, YFSETQ. In nucleotides, the CDR3 is TGCGCCAGCAGCTTGAGGCCTGGGGGGCGTCAGCCCCAGCATTTT. This translates into CASSLRPGGRQPQHF.

The rearrangement joins TRBV6-6 to TRBJ2-7; TRBD1 matches at 7 bases. V dropped 4 bases and J dropped 3; count of bases not matched to a gene: 3. Germline V lookup: CDR1 MNHNY, CDR2 SVGAGI (reference sequence). The CDR3 covers 13 residues. CDR3 sequence (DNA): TGTGCCAGCAGTTCCCGGACAGGCTACGAGCAGTACTTC. Translating gives CASSSRTGYEQYF.

The CDR3 here is CASSAGVRETQYF. In nucleotides, the CDR3 is TGTGCCAGCAGCGCAGGGGTTAGGGAGACCCAGTACTTC. This rearrangement joins TRBV9 to TRBJ2-5; D may be TRBD1 (6 bases). CDR3 length: 13 amino acids. V was cut by 3 bases and J by 5 bases, with 11 bases left in between. Germline V gives CDR1 SGDLS, CDR2 YYNGEE.

The chain carries TRBV6-6 and TRBJ2-7, with D maybe TRBD2 (6 bases). CDR1 is MNHNY and CDR2 is SVGAGI in the germline V gene (reference sequence). Between the trimmed V and J ends, which lost 4 bases and 8 bases, there was a span of 18 bases. This CDR3 comprises 14 residues. The CDR3 region has the DNA TGTGCCAGCAGTTCCCCGGGACTCACCTCGAAGCAGTACTTC. Its translation: CASSSPGLTSKQYF.

The chain uses TRBV6-5 and TRBJ2-7, with 9 positions matching TRBD1. V shed 10 bases and J 7 bases; nucleotides not matched to a gene: 11. Looked up from germline, CDR1 is MNHEY and CDR2 is SVGAGI. The length of the CDR3 is 13 residues. The CDR3 DNA reads as TGTGCCACTCACCGCCCCGGGACAGGGGAGCAGTACTTC. This gives the protein CATHRPGTGEQYF.

This clone was counted a single time. The chain uses TRBV21-1 and TRBJ1-2. TRBV21-1 is noted as a pseudogene. This CDR3 has 15 residues. DNA of the CDR3: TGTGCCAGCACCGCCGCGCGGGGTGGGGTGGATGGCTACACCTTC. Translation: CASTAARGGVDGYTF.

This clone was picked up a small number of times. The chain recombines TRBV19 with TRBJ1-4; no reliable D call. V was shortened by 3 bases and J by 0 bases, with 8 bases between the two germline ends. CDR1 and CDR2 (germline): LNHDA, SQIVND (reference sequence). This CDR3 has 15 amino acids. CDR3 DNA sequence: TGTGCCAGTAGTATGGTCCAACCAACTAATGAAAAACTGTTTTTT. Protein product: CASSMVQPTNEKLFF.